The T cell receptor beta chain described here comes from a study of OX40 agonist ivuxolimab in advanced cancers. Study background: Cohort: about 82% men, mean age 60, aged roughly 23 to 79.

Trimming cost V 3 bases and J 5 bases, with 19 bases left between them. The CDR3 covers 17 residues. The V gene's germline CDR1 is LGHNA and CDR2 YNFKEQ. TCRdb's table, derived via immunoSEQ multiplex PCR, lists solely in-frame clones and lacks some. The sample gives roughly 35,000 clones, 88% of which show up once; about 4% is in the top ten. The receptor's source is an adult with an advanced solid tumor such as melanoma, head and neck, liver or kidney cancer. The material sequenced was CD4+ or CD8+ T cells sorted from blood, taken in a trial of the OX40 agonist ivuxolimab. The chain joins TRBV4-2 to TRBJ1-4, with D uncertain. This CDR3 reads CASSHKREGGANEKLFF. The CDR3 region has the DNA TGTGCCAGCAGCCACAAGAGAGAAGGAGGTGCCAATGAAAAACTGTTTTTT.